This T cell receptor (beta chain) came from a study of vaccination and CD4 T cells after COVID-19. Treatment reported: approximately 11-day PBMC culture with coronavirus spike peptide pools or control peptides (ViraFEST assay). V trimming: 5 bases; J trimming: 3 bases; junction bases outside the gene matches: 11. This CDR3 comprises 16 residues. Looked up from germline, CDR1 is SEHNR and CDR2 is FQNEAQ (reference sequence). Once obtained from cultured CD4+ T cells, the DNA was sequenced using the Oncomine TCR Beta short-read assay. MiXCR, applied by TCRdb to the PCR reads, yields one record per CDR3 protein. This repertoire shows fewer than 11,000 distinct CDR3 sequences, approximately 60% found once; its top ten account for 17%. Points on this clonotype: Its antigen remains unknown.

The chain has TRBV7-9 and TRBJ2-7; 9 bases are a match to TRBD2. What was sequenced was CD4+ T cells from blood, cultured in vitro. The receptor was isolated from a human donor who had recovered from COVID-19. CDR3 loop: CASSHFSGGLNYEQYF. The CDR3 DNA reads as TGTGCCAGCAGCCACTTTAGCGGGGGCCTAAACTACGAGCAGTACTTC.